The sequence of this T cell receptor (beta chain) was determined in a study of CD8+ T cells in alopecia areata (dated by TCRdb to the late 2010s). A note on the overall study: The treated patients, all with moderate-to-severe alopecia areata, were enrolled in an open-label pilot trial of oral tofacitinib given at 5 to 10 mg twice daily. Amplification of TCRbeta CDR3 regions was done by immunoSEQ multiplex PCR using 35 Vbeta forward primers and 13 Jbeta reverse primers. Scalp tissue and sorted CD4+ and CD8+ peripheral blood T cells from patchy and totalis/universalis alopecia areata patients and from healthy controls were covered by human TCRbeta sequencing. In both human patients and the C3H/HeJ mouse model, the study applied high-throughput TCRbeta sequencing to look at T cell clonal expansion in alopecia areata. Biopsies were taken from tofacitinib-treated patients at baseline and again at 4 and 24 weeks into treatment, and several of those patients also had a later scalp biopsy. Clonality in the scalp was compared among normal scalp (n=4), patchy alopecia areata scalp (n=8), and alopecia totalis/universalis scalp (n=8). RNA was extracted with the PAXgene miRNA kit for fixed scalp, the miRNeasy kit for PBMCs, and the RNeasy kit for mouse skin. Tofacitinib was given for 6 to 18 months, followed by 6 months of follow-up off drug to assess delayed response and recurrence. What the authors observed across the whole study: TCR sequences shared between patients were less clear than in mice, possibly partly because of HLA diversity in the patient population. Higher clonality and more expanded CD8+ clones were observed in lesional scalp than in normal scalp, particularly in alopecia totalis/universalis, a finding suggestive of antigenic drive. Resident alphabeta T cells in normal human skin are also sequenced, complicating scalp TCR repertoire analysis, unlike mouse skin dominated by gammadelta T cells.

In this sample, this clone turned up a few times. Its antigen has not been determined. One base away there is no much larger clone; base qualities are not given. The sample's time point label is to be understood as: baseline before oral tofacitinib. From alopecia areata patients, peripheral blood was collected along with lesional scalp punch biopsies. PBMCs were separated by density centrifugation and stained for CD3, CD4 and CD8, after which CD4+ and CD8+ T cells were sorted on a FACSAria. From the germline V gene, CDR1 is SQVTM and CDR2 is ANQGSEA. CDR3 length: 15 amino acids, cysteine to phenylalanine. CDR3 DNA only is kept here, 45 bases in frame from base 1. The junction shows trimming of 0 bases on V and 4 bases on J, plus 13 bases between the germline ends. Library preparation used the immunoSEQ multiplex PCR assay. For TCR sequencing, RNA was extracted from every sample and reverse transcribed into cDNA to serve as template. SuperScript III was used to make first-strand cDNA, primed with a 2:1 mix of oligo-dT and random hexamers. A synthetic immune receptor repertoire was used to assess amplification bias, and residual bias was removed computationally. In the authors' own workflow: Raw reads were preprocessed for error removal, and CDR3 was defined according to IMGT conventions as running from the conserved cysteine to phenylalanine. To get clonality, Shannon entropy was normalized by log2 of the number of productive unique TCRs and the result was subtracted from 1. CD4 or CD8 identity of scalp clones was inferred by cross-referencing scalp TCRbeta sequences with sorted blood CD4 and CD8 repertoires. Entries here come from immuneACCESS through TCRdb and include only in-frame sequences with V and J called. Some clones fail to appear in such tables; in the studies checked, an unresolved V gene covers under half of the shortfall, and the cause of the remainder is unknown. Clonal size and the V and J genes are those of that table, whereas D and trimming came from the DNA. The sample records a few hundred thousand clones, 65% to 70% of which are singletons. The ten top clones hold 1% to 1.5% of the sample.

This TCR derives from a human donor with alopecia areata. The sequence joins TRBV29-1 to TRBJ2-1; the best D guess is TRBD2, with 6 bases matching. Sequencing was performed on CD4+ T cells sorted from blood, taken at week 0. The nucleotide sequence reads as follows: TGCAGCGTTGAAGAAGCGGGCCAGACTTACAATGAGCAGTTCTTC. Protein translation: CSVEEAGQTYNEQFF.